This is a list of T cell receptor beta chains from one sample in a study of cytomegalovirus exposure and HLA in healthy donors. Generated by immunoSEQ multiplex PCR, the TCRdb table keeps only in-frame clones and is missing some. The repertoire has about 200,000 clones, roughly four fifths of them found once; the top ten carry about 1.9%. Sequencing used PBMCs. All receptors derive from a man aged 25 to 40 in good health and CMV-seronegative. Both conserved end residues are part of each CDR3. Fields, in order: CDR3 DNA, CDR3 protein, J gene, D gene, V gene, clone size. The D gene is left open where the match is weak. Clone size, where shown, is once, few, many, or a class for clones that have expanded.

DNA: TGTGCCAGCAGGGCCGGGACTAGCGGGATTACCGGGGAGCTGTTTTTT
CDR3: CASRAGTSGITGELFF
J: TRBJ2-2
D: TRBD2
V: TRBV5-6
size: -

DNA: TGTGCCAGCGATAACAGCGGTTTAAGGACACCCCTCCACTTT
CDR3: CASDNSGLRTPLHF
J: TRBJ1-6
D: -
V: TRBV28
size: -

DNA: TGTGCCAGCAGTGTTATGACGAGGACAGGGGGGGGCTACGAGCAGTACTTC
CDR3: CASSVMTRTGGGYEQYF
J: TRBJ2-7
D: TRBD1
V: TRBV6-1
size: few

DNA: TGTGCCAGCAGTGAAGCGGGGACAGTGCGTACGGGCGGCTACACCTTC
CDR3: CASSEAGTVRTGGYTF
J: TRBJ1-2
D: TRBD1
V: TRBV6-1
size: -

DNA: TGTGCCAGCAGTTCTGGACAGGGCGACTATGGCTACACCTTC
CDR3: CASSSGQGDYGYTF
J: TRBJ1-2
D: TRBD1
V: TRBV28
size: -

DNA: TGCGCCAGCAGCCTAGGGGGCGGGCTCTCCTACGAGCAGTACTTC
CDR3: CASSLGGGLSYEQYF
J: TRBJ2-7
D: TRBD1
V: TRBV4-1
size: -

DNA: TGTGCCAGCAGTTCACACCTAGCGGGAGTTGCCTACGAGCAGTACTTC
CDR3: CASSSHLAGVAYEQYF
J: TRBJ2-7
D: TRBD2
V: TRBV6-6
size: -

DNA: TGTGCCAGCAGCGATAGCGGGAACATCTACAATGAGCAGTTCTTC
CDR3: CASSDSGNIYNEQFF
J: TRBJ2-1
D: TRBD2
V: TRBV9
size: -

DNA: TGTGCCAGTATCCCTCCGGGACTAGGTTACAATGAGCAGTTCTTC
CDR3: CASIPPGLGYNEQFF
J: TRBJ2-1
D: TRBD2
V: TRBV19
size: -

DNA: TGCGCCAGCAGGATAAATCCCGGGACTGGGAGCTCCTACGAGCAGTACTTC
CDR3: CASRINPGTGSSYEQYF
J: TRBJ2-7
D: -
V: TRBV5-1
size: -

DNA: TGTGCCAGCAGCTTAGGGGGGGCAGGGAACACTGAAGCTTTCTTT
CDR3: CASSLGGAGNTEAFF
J: TRBJ1-1
D: -
V: TRBV7-3
size: -

DNA: TGTGCCAGCACAATCGGCCGGAGCCTCTACAATGAGCAGTTCTTC
CDR3: CASTIGRSLYNEQFF
J: TRBJ2-1
D: -
V: TRBV2
size: few

DNA: TGTGCCAGCAGGGTTGACAGATTCCCGAACACCGGGGAGCTGTTTTTT
CDR3: CASRVDRFPNTGELFF
J: TRBJ2-2
D: -
V: TRBV2
size: -

DNA: TGTGCCAGCAGTTTATCGGAGAGTGAACACAAAGTGCCCTACGAGCAGTACTTC
CDR3: CASSLSESEHKVPYEQYF
J: TRBJ2-7
D: -
V: TRBV27
size: -

DNA: TGTGCCAGCAGCCCCGGGGGGGCGGAAGGAAACACCATATATTTT
CDR3: CASSPGGAEGNTIYF
J: TRBJ1-3
D: -
V: TRBV5-4
size: -

DNA: TGTGCCAGCAGGGCAGGACTAGCGGGGTGGAAGGGCACAGATACGCAGTATTTT
CDR3: CASRAGLAGWKGTDTQYF
J: TRBJ2-3
D: TRBD2
V: TRBV2
size: -

DNA: TGTGCCAGCAGCTTAAAAGCGACAGCCGGTTATCCCAACGAGCAGTACTTC
CDR3: CASSLKATAGYPNEQYF
J: TRBJ2-7
D: -
V: TRBV7-9
size: -

DNA: TGCGCCAGCAGCCTCCGGGACAGGGCAGTCGAGCAGTACTTC
CDR3: CASSLRDRAVEQYF
J: TRBJ2-7
D: TRBD1
V: TRBV5-1
size: -

DNA: TGCGCCAGCAGCAGAGATGACCAGGGGGAGGCCTACACCTTC
CDR3: CASSRDDQGEAYTF
J: TRBJ1-2
D: TRBD1
V: TRBV5-1
size: -

DNA: TGTGCCAGCAGTGGACTAGCGCCCGGGGAGCTGTTTTTT
CDR3: CASSGLAPGELFF
J: TRBJ2-2
D: TRBD2
V: TRBV25-1
size: few

DNA: TGTGCCAGCAGAACGACACCGAGCTCCTACGAGCAGTACTTC
CDR3: CASRTTPSSYEQYF
J: TRBJ2-7
D: -
V: TRBV28
size: few

DNA: TGTGCCAGTAGTATCTTAGTTCGCGGAGAGAAAGAGACCCAGTACTTC
CDR3: CASSILVRGEKETQYF
J: TRBJ2-5
D: -
V: TRBV19
size: -

DNA: TGCAGCGTTGGGACTTTCTCGAACACCGGGGAGCTGTTTTTT
CDR3: CSVGTFSNTGELFF
J: TRBJ2-2
D: -
V: TRBV29-1
size: -

DNA: TGTGCCAGCAGCTCCGGACTAGCCTGGAATGAGCAGTTCTTC
CDR3: CASSSGLAWNEQFF
J: TRBJ2-1
D: TRBD2
V: TRBV7-3
size: -

DNA: TGTGCCAGCAGTGAAGTCGGGGAGCAGTACTTC
CDR3: CASSEVGEQYF
J: TRBJ2-5
D: -
V: TRBV25-1
size: -

DNA: TGTGCCAGCAGCCTACACTCAGGGGGCGGCACTGAAGCTTTCTTT
CDR3: CASSLHSGGGTEAFF
J: TRBJ1-1
D: TRBD1
V: TRBV7-9
size: -

DNA: TGTGCCAGCAGCATGTGGGGGGGGACCTCCTACGAGCAGTACTTC
CDR3: CASSMWGGTSYEQYF
J: TRBJ2-7
D: TRBD2
V: TRBV9
size: -

DNA: TGTGCCAGCATGAGGCGCCTAACCTACGAGCAGTACTTC
CDR3: CASMRRLTYEQYF
J: TRBJ2-7
D: -
V: TRBV28
size: few

DNA: TGTGCCAGCAGCTCTCCGGGACTAGCGGGCAACGAGCAGTACTTC
CDR3: CASSSPGLAGNEQYF
J: TRBJ2-7
D: TRBD2
V: TRBV11-3
size: -

DNA: TGTGCCAGCAGCCCAGGGGCCGCTACATCTGAGCAGTTCTTC
CDR3: CASSPGAATSEQFF
J: TRBJ2-1
D: -
V: TRBV7-7
size: once

DNA: TGTGCCAGCAGCTTAGTGGGGGGAATGAACTCACCCCTCCACTTT
CDR3: CASSLVGGMNSPLHF
J: TRBJ1-6
D: -
V: TRBV7-9
size: -

DNA: TGTGCCAGCAATCCCGACAGGGCGCTCTCTGGAAACACCATATATTTT
CDR3: CASNPDRALSGNTIYF
J: TRBJ1-3
D: TRBD1
V: TRBV2
size: -

DNA: TGTGCCAGTAGTATGGCTGCAGCGGGACCATCCGGGGGGACCCAGTACTTC
CDR3: CASSMAAAGPSGGTQYF
J: TRBJ2-5
D: TRBD2
V: TRBV19
size: -

DNA: TGTGCCAGCAGCGTTTTAGGGGCTCAAGGAGGCTACACCTTC
CDR3: CASSVLGAQGGYTF
J: TRBJ1-2
D: -
V: TRBV25-1
size: -

DNA: TGTGCCAGCAGCTCTCAGACCTACGAGCAGTACTTC
CDR3: CASSSQTYEQYF
J: TRBJ2-7
D: -
V: TRBV7-9
size: -

DNA: TGTGCCAGCAGTTCTACCCCACCCCGATTGTTCTTC
CDR3: CASSSTPPRLFF
J: TRBJ2-1
D: -
V: TRBV27
size: -

DNA: TGCAGCGTTACCAGCTCCTACGAGCAGTACTTC
CDR3: CSVTSSYEQYF
J: TRBJ2-7
D: -
V: TRBV29-1
size: -

DNA: TGTGCCAGTAGTATAGATCTTCAGCCCCAGCATTTT
CDR3: CASSIDLQPQHF
J: TRBJ1-5
D: -
V: TRBV19
size: -

DNA: TGTGCCAGCAGTGGGGATAGGGGGTCAATTACAGATACGCAGTATTTT
CDR3: CASSGDRGSITDTQYF
J: TRBJ2-3
D: -
V: TRBV6-1
size: once

DNA: TGTGCCAGCAGCCACCACACGGGACAACTGAACACTGAAGCTTTCTTT
CDR3: CASSHHTGQLNTEAFF
J: TRBJ1-1
D: -
V: TRBV11-2
size: -

DNA: TGTGCCAGCAGTTTGACCGGGGGTGGCTACACCTTC
CDR3: CASSLTGGGYTF
J: TRBJ1-2
D: -
V: TRBV28
size: few

DNA: TGTGCCAGCAGCCCCCCCGGGGAGGGTTCCGAGCAGTACTTC
CDR3: CASSPPGEGSEQYF
J: TRBJ2-7
D: TRBD2
V: TRBV9
size: once

DNA: TGTGCCAGCAGCCTGAGGGGGAGCTACGAGCAGTACTTC
CDR3: CASSLRGSYEQYF
J: TRBJ2-7
D: -
V: TRBV5-4
size: -

DNA: TGTGCCAGCAGTCCCTCTGGAGACTTTAATGAAAAACTGTTTTTT
CDR3: CASSPSGDFNEKLFF
J: TRBJ1-4
D: -
V: TRBV27
size: -

DNA: TGTGCCAGCAGTGCGGAGGGGGCCGGGACTGAAGCTTTCTTT
CDR3: CASSAEGAGTEAFF
J: TRBJ1-1
D: TRBD1
V: TRBV2
size: -

DNA: TGTGCCACCAGCAAAAGCAACAGGGTGTATTTCACCGGGGAGCTGTTTTTT
CDR3: CATSKSNRVYFTGELFF
J: TRBJ2-2
D: -
V: TRBV15
size: -

DNA: TGTGCCAGCAGTCCCCGGGACAGGGGAGGGGTTGGCTACACCTTC
CDR3: CASSPRDRGGVGYTF
J: TRBJ1-2
D: TRBD1
V: TRBV28
size: -

DNA: TGTGCCAGCAGCCAAAACACAGGGTTGTACGAGCAGTACTTC
CDR3: CASSQNTGLYEQYF
J: TRBJ2-7
D: -
V: TRBV14
size: -

DNA: TGCGCCAGCAGCGAAGGACAGGGAAAGGTCACCGGGGAGCTGTTTTTT
CDR3: CASSEGQGKVTGELFF
J: TRBJ2-2
D: TRBD1
V: TRBV5-1
size: -

DNA: TGTGCCAGCACCCGACAGAATTCACCCCTCCACTTT
CDR3: CASTRQNSPLHF
J: TRBJ1-6
D: -
V: TRBV6-5
size: -

DNA: TGTGCCAGCTCCCTTGGGGGGGCTGTCACTGAAGCTTTCTTT
CDR3: CASSLGGAVTEAFF
J: TRBJ1-1
D: -
V: TRBV18
size: -

DNA: TGTGCCAGCAGTTTAGGGGACAACTCTGGAAACACCATATATTTT
CDR3: CASSLGDNSGNTIYF
J: TRBJ1-3
D: -
V: TRBV28
size: -

DNA: TGTGCCAGCAGTGGGGGGGGGCGCTACGAGCAGTACTTC
CDR3: CASSGGGRYEQYF
J: TRBJ2-7
D: -
V: TRBV28
size: -

DNA: TGTGCCAGCAGCTTGGCAGGGGGAGCTAATGAAAAACTGTTTTTT
CDR3: CASSLAGGANEKLFF
J: TRBJ1-4
D: TRBD1
V: TRBV5-4
size: few

DNA: TGTGCCAGCAGGCGGACAGGGGGTTTGTCTGAAGCTTTCTTT
CDR3: CASRRTGGLSEAFF
J: TRBJ1-1
D: TRBD1
V: TRBV27
size: -

DNA: TGTGCCAGCATGGGCCTTCGACAGGGCAATCAGCCCCAGCATTTT
CDR3: CASMGLRQGNQPQHF
J: TRBJ1-5
D: -
V: TRBV2
size: -